Listed here are 17 T cell receptor beta chains from one sample, sequenced in a study of blood T cell repertoires in COVID-19 (dated by TCRdb to between 2020 and 2021). Library prep was done by the immunoSEQ multiplex PCR assay. TCRdb obtained this table from immuneACCESS and retained in-frame rearrangements with V and J assigned. These tables miss some clones; where compared with another copy, unresolved V genes account for less than half of the shortfall, and the remainder is unexplained. The sample yields approximately 300,000 clones; around 90% were counted once. The ten largest account for about 18% of the sample. What was sequenced was PBMCs or T cells enriched from blood (not recorded which). The receptors originated from a woman aged 25 to 39 who had recovered from COVID-19.

V usage is TRBV7-2 and J usage is TRBJ1-4; TRBD1 might be the D (6 bases). Germline assignment: CDR1 SGHTA and CDR2 FQGNSA. The V end was cut by 1 base, the J end by 7 bases, with 22 bases between. The CDR3 runs to 18 residues. The CDR3 coding sequence is TGTGCCAGCAGCTTAGTGGGTACACAGGGTCGGGGTACTGAAAAACTGTTTTTT. Translation: CASSLVGTQGRGTEKLFF.

This clone was recorded only once. The V gene is TRBV14, the J gene TRBJ2-2; 8 nucleotides agree with TRBD1. The CDR3 is 15 residues long. The V segment lost 8 bases and the J segment 4 bases; nucleotides outside the gene matches: 9. The germline CDR1 and CDR2 sequences are SGHDN and FVKESK. CDR3 in amino acids: CASGGQGGRTGELFF. The CDR3 nucleotides are TGTGCCAGCGGAGGACAGGGAGGACGCACCGGGGAGCTGTTTTTT.

The chain couples TRBV19 to TRBJ2-1; 9 bases map to TRBD2. From germline, CDR1 is LNHDA and CDR2 SQIVND (reference sequence). The CDR3 is 18 amino acids. J was trimmed by 0 bases and V by 7 bases; bases with no gene match: 13. CDR3: CASTPLAGESRSYNEQFF. CDR3 DNA sequence: TGTGCCAGTACCCCACTAGCGGGTGAAAGTCGCTCCTACAATGAGCAGTTCTTC.

On this clone: The junction does not match germline at one end; this may be a read error. V and J are TRBV7-7 and TRBJ2-5, with 9 bases identical to TRBD2. Germline CDR1 reads SSHAT; CDR2 reads FNYEAQ (reference sequence). The CDR3 totals 16 residues. The CDR3: CASSLGLATFQETQYF. In nucleotides, the CDR3 is TGTGCTAGCAGCTTAGGACTAGCGACATTCCAAGAGACCCAGTACTTC. Combining the CDR3 with reference TRBV7-7 and TRBJ2-5 gives the whole variable domain GAGVSQSPRYKVTKRGQDVTLRCDPISSHATLYWYQQALGQGPEFLTYFNYEAQPDKSGLPSDRFSAERPEGSISTLTIQRTEQRDSAMYRCASSLGLATFQETQYFGPGTRLLVL.

V gene TRBV5-1 combines with J gene TRBJ1-4; TRBD1 matches 8 bases. With V trimmed by 4 bases and J by 7 bases, 12 bases remained unmatched. The germline V gene has CDR1 SGHRS and CDR2 YFSETQ. The CDR3 has 16 amino acids. As DNA, the CDR3 is TGCGCCAGCAGCCCTACCCCGGACAGGGTAGGTGAAAAACTGTTTTTT. This gives the protein CASSPTPDRVGEKLFF.

V and J are TRBV28 and TRBJ1-1; possible D gene TRBD1, 6 bases. Germline V lookup: CDR1 MDHEN, CDR2 SYDVKM. This CDR3 spans 16 amino acids. The V and J ends lost 5 bases and 2 bases respectively, with 18 bases between them. CDR3 in amino acids: CASSLPPGQTNTEAFF. The CDR3 region has the DNA TGTGCCAGCAGTCTCCCGCCGGGACAAACTAACACTGAAGCTTTCTTT.

The chain is built from TRBV7-6 and TRBJ2-1; 7 bases match TRBD2. CDR1 and CDR2 (germline): SGHVS, FNYEAQ. Trimming took 2 bases from V and 0 from J; bases not matched to a gene: 4. This CDR3 is 16 amino acids long. The CDR3 sequence: CASSLWGGSSYNEQFF. The CDR3, as DNA: TGTGCCAGCAGCTTATGGGGGGGGAGCTCCTACAATGAGCAGTTCTTC.

This sequence joins TRBV28 and TRBJ1-2; D uncertain. CDR1 and CDR2 from the germline V gene are MDHEN and SYDVKM. This CDR3 is 16 amino acids long. Between the trimmed V and J ends, which lost 6 bases and 4 bases, there was a span of 21 bases. The CDR3 here is CASSTPSLGQAYGYTF. CDR3 bases: TGTGCCAGCAGCACCCCCTCCCTCGGTCAGGCCTATGGCTACACCTTC.

The chain joins TRBV7-2 to TRBJ2-3; 10 positions agree with TRBD2. V trimming: 4 bases; J trimming: 9 bases; junction bases outside the gene matches: 7. This CDR3 is built from 14 residues. Germline V gene lookup returns CDR1 SGHTA and CDR2 FQGNSA. In DNA form, the CDR3 reads TGTGCCAGCAGCTCTAGCGGGGGTATGGAAACGCAGTATTTT. This codes for CASSSSGGMETQYF.

The chain has TRBV15 and TRBJ2-7; 9 bases match TRBD2. CDR1 and CDR2 from the germline V gene are LNHNV and YYDKDF (reference sequence). The V and J ends lost 4 bases and 2 bases, in that order; junction bases with no gene match: 6. The CDR3 sequence is 15 residues long. The chain's CDR3 is CATSMGLADTYEQYF. The CDR3 nucleotides are TGTGCCACCAGCATGGGACTAGCTGATACCTACGAGCAGTACTTC.

This clone was counted only a few times. The chain links TRBV28 to TRBJ1-2; the match to TRBD1 covers 7 bases. The CDR3 covers 14 residues. The germline V gene has CDR1 MDHEN and CDR2 SYDVKM. The junction had 15 bases not matched to a gene; V was cut back by 10 bases and J by 7 bases. The CDR3 nucleotides are TGTGCCACATACGGACAGGTACCTTTTAGTGGCTACACCTTC. The encoded protein is CATYGQVPFSGYTF.

Here the CDR3 reads CASSPTTGELFF. CDR3 sequence (DNA): TGTGCCAGCAGCCCTACCACCGGGGAGCTGTTTTTT. The V and J genes are TRBV7-6 and TRBJ2-2; the D is unclear. The CDR3 totals 12 residues. V gave up 5 bases and J gave up 4 bases, with 5 bases separating them. CDR1 and CDR2 from the germline V gene are SGHVS and FNYEAQ. Full variable domain (rest looked up from reference TRBV7-6 and TRBJ2-2): GAGVSQSPRYKVTKRGQDVALRCDPISGHVSLYWYRQALGQGPEFLTYFNYEAQQDKSGLPNDRFSAERPEGSISTLTIQRTEQRDSAMYRCASSPTTGELFFGEGSRLTVL.

V and J are TRBV7-2 and TRBJ1-4; D unresolved. Germline CDR1 reads SGHTA; CDR2 reads FQGNSA. This CDR3 is 15 amino acids long. Trimming stripped 6 bases from V and 8 bases from J, with 19 bases between. The CDR3 region is CASRLPQRQKEKLFF. The CDR3 coding sequence is TGTGCCAGCAGGTTACCTCAGCGGCAAAAGGAAAAACTGTTTTTT. Drawing the rest from reference TRBV7-2 and TRBJ1-4, the complete variable domain is GAGVSQSPSNKVTEKGKDVELRCDPISGHTALYWYRQSLGQGLEFLIYFQGNSAPDKSGLPSDRFSAERTGGSVSTLTIQRTQQEDSAVYLCASRLPQRQKEKLFFGSGTQLSVL.

The V gene is TRBV5-5, the J gene TRBJ2-7; 9 nucleotides match TRBD1. The CDR3 loop spans 15 amino acids. V lost 4 bases to trimming and J lost 2 bases; unmatched junction nucleotides: 7. Germline V CDR1 and CDR2: SGHKS, YYEKEE (reference sequence). Written as DNA, the CDR3 is TGTGCCAGCAGCCGATCCGGGACAGGGACCTACGAGCAGTACTTC. As protein: CASSRSGTGTYEQYF.

The gene calls are TRBV6-5 and TRBJ2-1; 8 bases align to TRBD2. CDR1 and CDR2 from the germline V gene are MNHEY and SVGAGI. V gave up 0 bases and J gave up 7 bases; unmatched junction bases: 5. The CDR3 is 15 residues long. The CDR3 sequence: CASSYSAGGGNEQFF. In DNA form, the CDR3 reads TGTGCCAGCAGTTACTCTGCCGGGGGGGGAAATGAGCAGTTCTTC.

This sequence joins TRBV7-9 and TRBJ1-1; no definite D call. Deletions cut 1 base from V and 3 bases from J, with 12 bases between. CDR3 length: 15 amino acids. Germline values: CDR1 SEHNR, CDR2 FQNEAQ (reference sequence). The chain's CDR3 is CASSLGYGMDTEAFF. The CDR3 DNA sequence: TGTGCCAGCAGCTTAGGTTACGGTATGGACACTGAAGCTTTCTTT.

This chain uses TRBV21-1 with TRBJ2-2; the table's TRBD2 call for D was not verified on the DNA. TRBV21-1 is described as a pseudogene. The CDR3 covers 14 residues. CDR3 coding DNA: TGTGCCAGCAGGACCCTAGCGGACACCGGGGAGCTGTTTTTT. Translating gives CASRTLADTGELFF.